This entry lists 28 T cell receptor beta chains sequenced from one sample in a study of blood T cell repertoires in COVID-19. The protocol was immunoSEQ multiplex PCR, while the TCRdb copy is restricted to in-frame clones and leaves out a portion. Of 23,000 or so clones detected, roughly 94% appear once; the ten largest clones hold about 4%. Sequenced: peripheral blood. Receptor source: a woman aged 50 to 60 with active COVID-19.

The chain employs TRBV7-8 and TRBJ2-1, with 8 bases matching TRBD2. Germline CDR1 and CDR2: SGHVS and FQNEAQ. The CDR3 loop spans 12 amino acids. With V trimmed by 5 bases and J by 7 bases, 1 base remained unmatched. This CDR3 reads CASSPGGNEQFF. The CDR3 DNA reads as TGTGCCAGCAGCCCGGGAGGGAATGAGCAGTTCTTC.

The gene calls are TRBV28 and TRBJ2-1, with D uncertain. This CDR3 is built from 11 residues. Germline loops: CDR1 MDHEN, CDR2 SYDVKM. The V gene lost 3 bases and the J gene lost 9 bases, with 6 bases spanning the gap. In DNA, the CDR3 is TGTGCCAGCAGTTTTTATAGTGAGCAGTTCTTC. Protein: CASSFYSEQFF.

The gene calls are TRBV29-1 and TRBJ1-1, with D perhaps TRBD1 (5 bases). Per the germline V gene, CDR1 is SQVTM and CDR2 is ANQGSEA. This CDR3 is 13 amino acids long. Trimming took 7 bases from V and 4 from J, leaving 16 bases between them. Here the CDR3 DNA reads TGCAGCGCTCCTGGGGCGGGAGGCACTGAAGCTTTCTTT. Amino acids: CSAPGAGGTEAFF.

This chain connects TRBV7-9 to TRBJ2-5; TRBD2 matches 9 bases. Per germline, CDR1 SEHNR and CDR2 FQNEAQ (reference sequence). J gave up 4 bases and V 6 bases, and 15 bases lay outside the gene matches. The CDR3 is made up of 17 amino acids. The CDR3 reads CASRLTGSRGGGETQYF. The DNA of the CDR3 is TGTGCCAGCAGATTGACGGGGTCGCGGGGGGGCGGAGAGACCCAGTACTTC.

The gene calls are TRBV11-3 and TRBJ2-1, with D tentatively TRBD2 (5 bases). V lost 4 bases to trimming and J lost 2 bases, with 15 bases between them. From germline, CDR1 is SGHNT and CDR2 YENEEA. The CDR3 sequence is 16 residues long. CDR3 loop: CASSSSREPPYNEQFF. The CDR3 nucleotides are TGTGCCAGCAGCTCTAGCCGAGAGCCCCCCTACAATGAGCAGTTCTTC. The full variable domain, in which reference TRBV11-3 and TRBJ2-1 provide the parts outside the CDR3, is EAGVVQSPRYKIIEKKQPVAFWCNPISGHNTLYWYLQNLGQGPELLIRYENEEAVDDSQLPKDRFSAERLKGVDSTLKIQPAELGDSAVYLCASSSSREPPYNEQFFGPGTRLTVL.

The chain couples TRBV5-4 to TRBJ2-2; the D gene is possibly TRBD2 (6 bases). The CDR3 is made up of 17 amino acids. Germline V gene sequence: CDR1 SGHNT, CDR2 YYREEE (reference sequence). V lost 2 bases and J lost 2, with 16 bases in between. The CDR3 DNA follows: TGTGCCAGCAGCTTAAGGCCGGCGGGAATAAACACCGGGGAGCTGTTTTTT. Its translation is CASSLRPAGINTGELFF. The complete variable domain, with remaining parts taken from reference TRBV5-4 and TRBJ2-2, reads ETGVTQSPTHLIKTRGQQVTLRCSSQSGHNTVSWYQQALGQGPQFIFQYYREEENGRGNFPPRFSGLQFPNYSSELNVNALELDDSALYLCASSLRPAGINTGELFFGEGSRLTVL.

This chain joins TRBV5-5 and TRBJ1-6, with 7 bases lining up with TRBD1. The CDR3 covers 13 residues. The J segment lost 13 bases and the V segment lost 6 bases, leaving 10 bases of the junction unmatched. CDR1 SGHKS and CDR2 YYEKEE come from the germline V gene (reference sequence). CDR3 DNA sequence: TGTGCCAGCATCAATCGACAGGGCGATCCCCTCCACTTT. It yields the protein CASINRQGDPLHF.

This chain uses TRBV5-4 with TRBJ1-1; 12 bases map to TRBD1. V dropped 3 bases and J dropped 8; count of bases not matched to a gene: 5. Germline CDR1 and CDR2: SGHNT and YYREEE (reference sequence). The CDR3 runs 14 residues. CDR3 in DNA: TGTGCCAGCAGCTCGCGGGACAGGGGGCGAGAAGCTTTCTTT. Residues: CASSSRDRGREAFF.

The rearrangement joins TRBV19 to TRBJ1-5; D uncertain. The germline gives CDR1 LNHDA, CDR2 SQIVND (reference sequence). The CDR3 sequence is 15 residues long. V dropped 1 base and J dropped 3 bases, with 10 bases sitting between them. The CDR3 DNA reads as TGTGCCAGTAGTATAGTGAGGCCTGTCAATCAGCCCCAGCATTTT. The encoded protein is CASSIVRPVNQPQHF.

J is TRBJ2-1 and V is TRBV5-4, with 8 bases that match TRBD1. Germline assignment: CDR1 SGHNT and CDR2 YYREEE (reference sequence). J was trimmed by 4 bases and V by 5 bases; bases with no gene match: 8. The CDR3 runs to 15 residues. CDR3: CASRYMDRAYNEQFF. CDR3 in DNA: TGTGCCAGCAGATACATGGACAGGGCGTACAATGAGCAGTTCTTC.

This sequence joins TRBV6-1 and TRBJ2-3, with TRBD2 identical over 9 bases. CDR1 is MNHNS, CDR2 SASEGT, per germline. This CDR3 has 14 amino acids. V was pared by 2 bases and J by 6 bases, with 3 bases of the junction left unmatched. This CDR3 reads CASSELAGRDTQYF. The CDR3 bases are TGTGCCAGCAGTGAACTAGCGGGGAGGGATACGCAGTATTTT.

The rearrangement uses TRBV28 and TRBJ2-1; D is unresolved. V lost 4 bases and J 2 bases, leaving 9 bases between the germline ends. The CDR3 is 14 amino acids. Per the germline V gene, CDR1 is MDHEN and CDR2 is SYDVKM. This CDR3 reads CASSSPSPYNEQFF. The CDR3 DNA follows: TGTGCCAGCAGTTCCCCTAGTCCCTACAATGAGCAGTTCTTC.

This sequence joins TRBV3-1 (or the pseudogene TRBV3-2) and TRBJ1-1; D not resolved. The germline gives CDR1 LGHDT, CDR2 YNNKEL (reference sequence). With 4 bases removed from V and 7 bases from J, the gap between germline ends came to 19 bases. The CDR3 runs to 15 residues. CDR3 residues: CASSPKKNRGNEAFF. As DNA, the CDR3 is TGTGCCAGCAGCCCTAAAAAAAACCGGGGAAATGAAGCTTTCTTT.

This chain uses TRBV10-1 with TRBJ1-4, with a weak D call TRBD1 (5 bases). The CDR3 runs to 15 residues. V gave up 6 bases and J gave up 5 bases, with 16 bases separating them. Germline V lookup: CDR1 WNHNN, CDR2 SYGVQD (reference sequence). Here the CDR3 DNA reads TGCGCCAGCAGCCCCGGAGGGGCGGGGAATGAAAAACTGTTTTTT. As protein: CASSPGGAGNEKLFF.

The genes are TRBV6-5 and TRBJ1-4; perhaps TRBD1 as D (6 bases). CDR1 and CDR2 (germline): MNHEY, SVGAGI. The CDR3 is 15 amino acids. Between the trimmed V and J ends, which lost 5 bases and 5 bases, there was a span of 15 bases. The DNA for the CDR3 is TGTGCCAGCAGTAGAGAACAGGGATCAAATGAAAAACTGTTTTTT. Its protein is CASSREQGSNEKLFF.

The rearrangement uses TRBV25-1 and TRBJ1-3; no clear D. The CDR3 length is 12 residues. Trimming took 8 bases from V and 0 from J, leaving 5 bases between them. CDR1 and CDR2 (germline): MGHDK, SYGVNS. CDR3 bases: TGTGCCAGCTGGAGCTCTGGAAACACCATATATTTT. This codes for CASWSSGNTIYF.

The V call is TRBV27, the J call TRBJ1-5; D is unclear. The V and J ends lost 2 bases and 4 bases respectively, with 9 bases between them. The CDR3 sequence is 14 residues long. Germline loops: CDR1 MNHEY, CDR2 SMNVEV (reference sequence). The CDR3 here is CASSLTSLNQPQHF. The CDR3 region has the DNA TGTGCCAGCAGTTTAACTTCCCTAAATCAGCCCCAGCATTTT.

The J gene is TRBJ2-7, the V gene TRBV6-6; no clear D. Deletions cut 2 bases from V and 5 bases from J, with 16 bases between. CDR3 length equals 15 residues. CDR1 and CDR2 from the germline V gene are MNHNY and SVGAGI (reference sequence). CDR3 amino acids: CASSYLTARLDEQYF. The CDR3 coding sequence is TGTGCCAGCAGTTACCTGACTGCTCGGTTGGACGAGCAGTACTTC.

The V and J genes are TRBV19 and TRBJ2-3; TRBD1 matches 9 bases. CDR1 LNHDA and CDR2 SQIVND come from the germline V gene (reference sequence). V lost 5 bases, J lost 3 bases, and 6 bases stayed unmatched. The CDR3 loop spans 15 amino acids. The DNA for the CDR3 is TGTGCCAGTAGTCGTTCGGGACAGGGAACAGATACGCAGTATTTT. It codes for CASSRSGQGTDTQYF. The whole variable domain, filled in from reference TRBV19 and TRBJ2-3, reads DGGITQSPKYLFRKEGQNVTLSCEQNLNHDAMYWYRQDPGQGLRLIYYSQIVNDFQKGDIAEGYSVSREKKESFPLTVTSAQKNPTAFYLCASSRSGQGTDTQYFGPGTRLTVL.

The DNA of the CDR3 is TGTGCCAGCAATGGCGGGGTTTCCTACGAGCAGTACGTC. As protein: CASNGGVSYEQYV. The chain couples TRBV6-5 to TRBJ2-7; perhaps TRBD2 as D (6 bases). The V gene lost 7 bases and the J gene lost 1 base, with 11 bases spanning the gap. The CDR3 consists of 13 residues. Germline V gene data show CDR1 as MNHEY and CDR2 as SVGAGI.

V gene TRBV3-1 (or the pseudogene TRBV3-2) combines with J gene TRBJ2-3; D possibly corresponds to TRBD1 (5 bases). Germline V CDR1 and CDR2: LGHDT, YNNKEL (reference sequence). Trimming took 2 bases from V and 4 from J, leaving 7 bases between them. This CDR3 is built from 13 residues. The CDR3 coding sequence is TGTGCCAGCAGCCAACAGGGCCCAGATACGCAGTATTTT. It translates to CASSQQGPDTQYF.

This clone was counted once. This rearrangement joins TRBV7-2 to TRBJ1-5; no reliable D call. The CDR3 is made up of 13 amino acids. Germline V gives CDR1 SGHTA, CDR2 FQGNSA. V was pared by 3 bases and J by 10 bases, with 13 bases between. In DNA, the CDR3 is TGTGCCAGCAGCTTTGGGCGGGGAGAACCCCAGCATTTT. Its translation: CASSFGRGEPQHF.

The chain combines TRBV5-1 with TRBJ2-5; D is possibly TRBD1 (6 bases). The germline V gene has CDR1 SGHRS and CDR2 YFSETQ. The CDR3 extends over 14 amino acids. Trimming removed 0 bases from V and 4 bases from J, with 10 bases in between. CDR3 in DNA: TGCGCCAGCAGCTTGGACAGGGATGGAGAGACCCAGTACTTC. This translates into CASSLDRDGETQYF.

The chain uses TRBV7-9 and TRBJ1-6, with 8 bases aligning to TRBD1. The V gene end was trimmed by 5 bases and the J gene end by 6 bases; junction bases not matched to a gene: 3. Germline V gives CDR1 SEHNR, CDR2 FQNEAQ (reference sequence). The length of the CDR3 is 14 residues. The CDR3 DNA reads as TGTGCCAGCAGCCCGGGACAGGCTAATTCACCCCTCCACTTT. This encodes CASSPGQANSPLHF.

The chain carries TRBV28 and TRBJ2-5, with 7 bases identical to TRBD1. The germline CDR1 and CDR2 sequences are MDHEN and SYDVKM. V was pared by 10 bases and J by 2 bases, with 10 bases of the junction left unmatched. This CDR3 is 14 amino acids long. CDR3 DNA sequence: TGTGCCACGCGCCGAGGGGGCACACAAGAGACCCAGTACTTC. Its protein is CATRRGGTQETQYF.

This chain connects TRBV28 to TRBJ2-1, with D possibly being TRBD1 (5 bases). The ends were cut back, 3 bases at V and 2 bases at J, with 8 bases in the middle. Per the germline V gene, CDR1 is MDHEN and CDR2 is SYDVKM. This CDR3 region has 14 residues. The CDR3 loop reads CASSLGQTYNEQFF. The CDR3 bases are TGTGCCAGCAGTTTGGGGCAGACCTACAATGAGCAGTTCTTC.

This chain's CDR3 is CASRRVLNTEAFF. CDR3 nucleotide sequence: TGTGCCAGTAGGAGGGTTCTGAACACTGAAGCTTTCTTT. The chain employs TRBV19 and TRBJ1-1; D remains ambiguous. Trimming took off 6 bases at V and 0 bases at J, with 8 bases between the two ends. There are 13 residues in the CDR3. CDR1 and CDR2 (germline): LNHDA, SQIVND (reference sequence).

V usage is TRBV28 and J usage is TRBJ1-4, with 8 bases that match TRBD1. The CDR3 spans 15 residues. The J segment lost 0 bases and the V segment lost 6 bases, leaving 3 bases of the junction unmatched. CDR1 is MDHEN, CDR2 SYDVKM, per germline. The chain's CDR3 is CASSPTGATNEKLFF. The CDR3, as DNA: TGTGCCAGCAGCCCGACAGGGGCAACTAATGAAAAACTGTTTTTT.